This TCR beta chain comes out of a study of cytomegalovirus exposure and HLA in healthy donors. A few counts support this clone. The CDR3 sequence is 14 residues long. The V gene end was trimmed by 4 bases and the J gene end by 5 bases; junction bases not matched to a gene: 6. CDR1 SGHRS and CDR2 YFSETQ come from the germline V gene. PCR amplification relied on 60 Vbeta primers (plus 13 Jbeta primers). Sequenced by immunoSEQ multiplex PCR; TCRdb stores in-frame clones only, minus some. The data contain over 130,000 clones, roughly 83% of them singletons. What was sequenced was PBMCs. V and J are TRBV5-1 and TRBJ1-5, with 7 bases identical to TRBD1. The receptor's source is a human donor in good health. The chain's CDR3 is CASSTGQIDQPQHF. The CDR3, as DNA: TGCGCCAGCAGCACGGGACAGATCGATCAGCCCCAGCATTTT.